These T cell receptor beta chains were read from a single sample in a study of CD8 T cells in ankylosing spondylitis. Using its own MiXCR run on the 5' RACE reads, TCRdb lists one record per CDR3 protein. Among approximately 340,000 distinct CDR3 sequences listed, roughly 14% were seen once. Sequencing used blood, either unsorted or a sorted T cell fraction (not recorded which). These receptors originate from a male donor with ankylosing spondylitis or in good health (not recorded which). The conserved cysteine and the conserved F or W are not part of the CDR3 here.

j_gene	v_gene	CDR3aa
TRBJ2-7	TRBV9	ASSVAPGGAGEQY
TRBJ2-7	TRBV10-2	ASSGPVGQGASYEQY
TRBJ2-3	TRBV27	ASRVNRDSTDTQY
TRBJ1-6	TRBV7-2	ASSLGDIRQSPLH
TRBJ2-2	TRBV5-1	ASSLTGETNTGELF
TRBJ1-1	TRBV5-1	ASSLGVWGRNTEAF
TRBJ2-7	TRBV11-2	ASSSSLGLLNEQY
TRBJ1-1	TRBV12-3/TRBV12-4	ASSSGEAF
TRBJ2-1	TRBV5-1	ASSLDAGNFNEQF
TRBJ2-3	TRBV4-1	ASSLRLAGNTDTQY
TRBJ2-1	TRBV20-1	SASPRTSGTYNEQF
TRBJ1-2	TRBV3-1	ASSQTDRAGYT
TRBJ2-2	TRBV12-3/TRBV12-4	ASSGADTGELF
TRBJ2-3	TRBV5-4	ASSLYGGGTDTQY
TRBJ2-7	TRBV20-1	SARGTGYEQY
TRBJ2-2	TRBV6-1	ASSRAKTGELF
TRBJ1-1	TRBV29-1	SAAMNTEAF
TRBJ2-1	TRBV19	ASGEWTGGSYNEQF
TRBJ2-3	TRBV11-2	ASTEEETTDTQY
TRBJ1-5	TRBV5-6	ASSLGPDSNQPQH
TRBJ2-3	TRBV5-6	ASSLSGGNTQY
TRBJ2-2	TRBV29-1	SVKDTGELF
TRBJ1-1	TRBV7-9	ASSYRANTNTEAF
TRBJ2-1	TRBV12-3/TRBV12-4	ASSLQGAVYNEQF
TRBJ2-3	TRBV6-5	ASTTAEGTQY
TRBJ2-1	TRBV5-1	ASSLAESSYNEQF
TRBJ2-1	TRBV2	ASRGLAGGSSYNEQF
TRBJ1-6	TRBV2	ASSERTGGNSPLH
TRBJ1-2	TRBV10-3	AISESRDYGYT
TRBJ2-7	TRBV29-1	SGGETDYEQY
TRBJ2-5	TRBV7-2	ASRRQGRSFETQY
TRBJ1-6	TRBV5-1	ASSVGQNSPLH
TRBJ2-1	TRBV5-1	ASTQRGGTYNEQF
TRBJ2-5	TRBV20-1	SASGQGTETQY
TRBJ2-7	TRBV20-1	SARDPSSAYEQY
TRBJ1-2	TRBV20-1	SARSSGNNYGYT
TRBJ2-5	TRBV11-2	ASSLDRLQETQY
TRBJ2-2	TRBV25-1	ASSVSQGGELF
TRBJ1-2	TRBV6-5	ATLTDAGYYGYT
TRBJ1-2	TRBV29-1	SVEVSQGGGYT
TRBJ2-5	TRBV20-1	SATGPAETQY
TRBJ2-7	TRBV7-6	ASSPNGGTFTYEQY
TRBJ2-1	TRBV5-6	ASSFSGGVSYNEQF
TRBJ1-1	TRBV11-2	ASGEWGTEAF
TRBJ2-1	TRBV20-1	SARDALAPLGGEQF
TRBJ2-1	TRBV5-1	ASSLGASGSYNEQF
TRBJ2-5	TRBV5-1	ASSRDRDRETQY
TRBJ2-5	TRBV29-1	SVNRPGGPGETQY
TRBJ2-1	TRBV12-3/TRBV12-4	ASSQQTGTSGIGEQF
TRBJ1-1	TRBV7-9	ASSLSGTGSTEAF
TRBJ2-7	TRBV5-1	ASSAGVEQY
TRBJ2-1	TRBV11-2	ASSLRGAEQSEQF
TRBJ2-1	TRBV4-1	ASSQDSGGANEQF